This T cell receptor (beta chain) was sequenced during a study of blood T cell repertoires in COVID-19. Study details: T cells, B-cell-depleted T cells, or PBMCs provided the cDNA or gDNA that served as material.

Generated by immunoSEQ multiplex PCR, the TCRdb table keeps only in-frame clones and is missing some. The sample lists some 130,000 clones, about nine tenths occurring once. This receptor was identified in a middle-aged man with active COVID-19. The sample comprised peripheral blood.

The CDR3 DNA reads TGCAGCGCTCGACAGGGTTGGGGGACAGATACGCAGTATTTT. Encoded protein: CSARQGWGTDTQYF. This chain links TRBV29-1 with TRBJ2-3, with 7 bases identical to TRBD1. CDR1 and CDR2 (germline): SQVTM, ANQGSEA. The CDR3 runs 14 residues. J gave up 3 bases and V 7 bases, and 10 bases lay outside the gene matches.